The source of this TCR beta chain is a study of CD8+CD57+ T cells in acquired aplastic anemia. Study findings and constraints: Between the patient and control groups, CD8+ Simpson's diversity did not differ significantly.

Genomic DNA was employed as the template in profiling TCR beta VDJ and CDR3. TCRdb processed the reads anew with MiXCR; each CDR3 protein has one entry. Of about 220,000 distinct CDR3 sequences detected, about 37% appear once; the ten largest clones hold 1.1%. This clonotype occurred a few times. The antigen remains undetermined. V gave up 5 bases and J gave up 6 bases; unmatched junction bases: 9. CDR1 is DFQATT, CDR2 SNEGSKA, per germline (reference sequence). The CDR3 has 14 amino acids. The receptor was derived from a human donor in good health, serving as a control. Input material: sorted CD4+, CD8+, or CD8+CD57+ T cells (not recorded which) from PBMCs. This sequence joins TRBV20-1 and TRBJ1-1; 10 bases match TRBD1. The CDR3 loop reads CSASKTGGSSEAFF. The CDR3 coding sequence is TGCAGTGCTTCTAAGACAGGGGGCTCTTCTGAAGCTTTCTTT.